In this sample, the clone carrying this T cell receptor (beta chain) turned up once. Its specificity is unknown. This entry comes from a study of response to subunit inactivated influenza vaccine. Study outcomes and limitations: It was the authors' suggestion that each seasonal influenza vaccination recruits few new T cells.

From the RT-PCR reads, TCRdb called clonotypes with MiXCR, one entry per CDR3 protein. The sample lists over 450,000 distinct CDR3 sequences; over 10% were seen once. The clonotype was recovered from a man in his fifties who received an inactivated influenza vaccine. Material: PBMCs from blood, obtained about 40 days after vaccination.

CDR3 sequence: CAAQGAGTGELFF. CDR3 DNA sequence: TGTGCCGCACAGGGGGCGGGCACCGGGGAGCTGTTTTTT. V usage is TRBV30 and J usage is TRBJ2-2; 9 nucleotides align to TRBD1. The length of the CDR3 is 13 residues. Per germline, CDR1 GTSNPN and CDR2 SVGIG (reference sequence). The ends lost 8 bases at V and 4 bases at J; junction bases unmatched: 5.